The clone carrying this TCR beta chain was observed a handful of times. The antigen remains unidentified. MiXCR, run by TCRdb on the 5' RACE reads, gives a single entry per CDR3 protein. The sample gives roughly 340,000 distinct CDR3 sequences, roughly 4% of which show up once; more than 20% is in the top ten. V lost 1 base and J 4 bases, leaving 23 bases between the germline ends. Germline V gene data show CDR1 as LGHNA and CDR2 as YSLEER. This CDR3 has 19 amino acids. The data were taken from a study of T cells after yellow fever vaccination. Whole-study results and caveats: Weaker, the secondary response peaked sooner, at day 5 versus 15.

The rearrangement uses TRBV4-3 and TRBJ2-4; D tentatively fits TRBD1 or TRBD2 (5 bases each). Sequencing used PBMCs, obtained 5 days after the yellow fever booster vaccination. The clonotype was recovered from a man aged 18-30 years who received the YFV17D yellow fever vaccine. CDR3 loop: CASSQGFIMGEKLKNIQYF. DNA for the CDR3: TGCGCCAGCAGCCAAGGGTTCATTATGGGGGAAAAACTGAAAAACATTCAGTACTTC.